This T cell receptor beta chain appears in the sequencing data of a study of response to subunit inactivated influenza vaccine. Per germline, CDR1 SGHTA and CDR2 FQGNSA. This CDR3 has 16 amino acids. In regard to this clonotype: At one end the junction does not follow the germline gene, possibly because of a read error.

TCRdb analysed the RT-PCR reads with MiXCR anew, one entry per CDR3 protein. The sample carries roughly 570,000 distinct CDR3 sequences, roughly 15% recorded once. This chain joins TRBV7-2 and TRBJ1-2; D is undetermined. This TCR derives from a man between 45 and 60 years old who received an inactivated influenza vaccine. The sequencing used PBMCs from blood, collected 12 days after vaccination. This CDR3 is CASSSKLGAYRDGYTF. Here the CDR3 DNA reads TGTGCCAGCAGCTCCAAACTGGGCGCATACAGAGATGGCTATACCTTC.